Presented here are 9 T cell receptor beta chains from one specimen sequenced in a study of T cell responses to AZD1222 COVID-19 vaccine. The table came from immunoSEQ multiplex PCR; TCRdb's copy has only in-frame clones and leaves some out. The sample shows 150,000 or so clones, approximately 90% of them seen only once. The sequences come from peripheral blood, collected 28 days after the second AZD1222 dose. These receptors were obtained from an adult who received the AZD1222 COVID-19 vaccine.

The V call is TRBV6-5, the J call TRBJ1-6; D gene uncertain. Trimming left V 8 bases short and J 7 bases short, with 15 bases between. The V gene's germline CDR1 is MNHEY and CDR2 SVGAGI. The CDR3 is 14 amino acids. CDR3 nucleotide sequence: TGTGCCAGCTCCAGGCCCCTAGGGAATTCACCCCTCCACTTT. This encodes CASSRPLGNSPLHF.

This clone was counted a few times. The chain uses TRBV29-1 and TRBJ1-1, with a possible D match to TRBD1 (6 bases). Per the germline V gene, CDR1 is SQVTM and CDR2 is ANQGSEA. This CDR3 has 10 residues. The V end lost 8 bases, the J end lost 8 bases, and 12 bases lay between the germline ends. The CDR3 DNA reads TGCAGCACCTGGACAGACGAAGCTTTCTTT. Translated: CSTWTDEAFF.

This chain uses TRBV7-2 with TRBJ1-4; perhaps TRBD1 as D (6 bases). This CDR3 comprises 15 residues. Germline lookup yields CDR1 SGHTA and CDR2 FQGNSA. The V gene lost 5 bases and the J gene lost 8 bases, with 18 bases spanning the gap. CDR3 sequence reads: CASSPGGGRGEKLFF. CDR3 coding DNA: TGTGCCAGCAGCCCGGGGGGGGGCAGAGGCGAAAAACTGTTTTTT.

This chain connects TRBV7-9 to TRBJ1-2, with D hard to call. The CDR3 contains 15 residues. V lost 1 base, J lost 4 bases, and 13 bases lay in between. CDR1 SEHNR and CDR2 FQNEAQ come from the germline V gene (reference sequence). This CDR3 reads CASSLVPGPAYGYTF. The CDR3 coding sequence is TGTGCCAGCAGCTTAGTTCCAGGACCCGCCTATGGCTACACCTTC.

The V and J genes are TRBV10-1 and TRBJ2-3; D gene ambiguous. The CDR3 is 13 amino acids. CDR1 is WNHNN, CDR2 SYGVQD, per germline (reference sequence). V gave up 3 bases and J gave up 4 bases, with 8 bases separating them. This CDR3 reads CASSDFLADTQYF. CDR3 nucleotides: TGCGCCAGCAGTGACTTCCTCGCAGATACGCAGTATTTT.

This chain uses TRBV18 with TRBJ1-2; unclear D gene. Per germline, CDR1 KGHSH and CDR2 LQKENI. The CDR3 length is 14 residues. The germline V and J ends were trimmed by 2 bases and 1 base, with 8 bases remaining between them. CDR3 protein: CASSPGRGNYGYTF. The CDR3 nucleotides read TGTGCCAGCTCACCAGGACGGGGTAACTATGGCTACACCTTC. Looking up the rest from reference TRBV18 and TRBJ1-2 gives the full variable domain: NAGVMQNPRHLVRRRGQEARLRCSPMKGHSHVYWYRQLPEEGLKFMVYLQKENIIDESGMPKERFSAEFPKEGPSILRIQQVVRGDSAAYFCASSPGRGNYGYTFGSGTRLTVV.

The V call is TRBV11-2, the J call TRBJ1-4; D remains unclear. The germline V gene encodes CDR1 SGHAT and CDR2 FQNNGV. This CDR3 has 13 residues. Trimming took off 3 bases at V and 7 bases at J, with 9 bases between the two ends. CDR3 in amino acids: CASSFNGGEKLFF. DNA for the CDR3: TGTGCCAGCAGCTTTAACGGAGGTGAAAAACTGTTTTTT.

The chain couples TRBV4-2 to TRBJ1-3; D call uncertain. Looked up from germline, CDR1 is LGHNA and CDR2 is YNFKEQ. CDR3 length: 18 amino acids. Between the trimmed V and J ends, which lost 0 bases and 0 bases, there was a span of 15 bases. The CDR3 DNA sequence: TGTGCCAGCAGCCAAGATCTAGCCGCCAACCCCTCTGGAAACACCATATATTTT. It translates to CASSQDLAANPSGNTIYF.

V and J are TRBV6-1 and TRBJ1-1, with D perhaps TRBD1 (5 bases). This CDR3 region has 14 residues. With 2 bases removed from V and 3 bases from J, the gap between germline ends came to 10 bases. Per the germline V gene, CDR1 is MNHNS and CDR2 is SASEGT. The CDR3 DNA reads as TGTGCCAGCAGTGAAAGTTCAGGGTACACTGAAGCTTTCTTT. It yields the protein CASSESSGYTEAFF.